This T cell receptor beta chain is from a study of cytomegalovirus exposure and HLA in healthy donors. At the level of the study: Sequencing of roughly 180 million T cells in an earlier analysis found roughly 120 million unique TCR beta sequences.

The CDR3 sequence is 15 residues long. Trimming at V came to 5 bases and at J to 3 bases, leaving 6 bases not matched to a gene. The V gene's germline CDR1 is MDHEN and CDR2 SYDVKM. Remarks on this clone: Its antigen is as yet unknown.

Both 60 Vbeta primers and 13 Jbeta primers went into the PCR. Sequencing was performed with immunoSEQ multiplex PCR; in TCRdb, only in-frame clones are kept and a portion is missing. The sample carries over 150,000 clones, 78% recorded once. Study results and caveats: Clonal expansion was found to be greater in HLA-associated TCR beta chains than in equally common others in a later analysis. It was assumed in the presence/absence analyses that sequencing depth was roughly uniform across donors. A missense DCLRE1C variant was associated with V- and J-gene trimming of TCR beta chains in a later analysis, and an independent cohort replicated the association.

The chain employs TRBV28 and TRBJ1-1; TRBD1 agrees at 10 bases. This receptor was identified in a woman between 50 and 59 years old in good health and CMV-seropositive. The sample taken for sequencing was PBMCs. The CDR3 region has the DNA TGTGCCAGCAGTCTTCGGACAGGGGGGTACACTGAAGCTTTCTTT. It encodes CASSLRTGGYTEAFF. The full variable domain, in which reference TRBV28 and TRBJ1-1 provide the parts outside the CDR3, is DVKVTQSSRYLVKRTGEKVFLECVQDMDHENMFWYRQDPGLGLRLIYFSYDVKMKEKGDIPEGYSVSREKKERFSLILESASTNQTSMYLCASSLRTGGYTEAFFGQGTRLTVV.